This T cell receptor beta chain is drawn from a study of blood T cell repertoires in COVID-19. The junction had 8 bases not matched to a gene; V was cut back by 6 bases and J by 6 bases. This CDR3 has 15 residues. Looked up from germline, CDR1 is WSHSY and CDR2 is SAAADI. Per the authors' pipeline: Amplification with reference gene primers provided the estimates of nucleated cell counts. Some clones are missing from TCRdb's copy, which holds only in-frame ones; the method was immunoSEQ multiplex PCR. D and trimming were read from the DNA, whereas the V and J calls and clone size are those reported in that table. The sample has some 330,000 clones, around 84% seen once.

The source material was PBMCs or T cells enriched from blood (not recorded which). J is TRBJ2-2 and V is TRBV10-2; 9 nucleotides match TRBD2. The sequence derives from a man aged 25 to 45 who had recovered from COVID-19. The CDR3 DNA sequence: TGCGCCAGCAGAGTCGGGACTAGCTTATCCGGGGAGCTGTTTTTT. It codes for CASRVGTSLSGELFF.